The 5 T cell receptor beta chains in this list originate from one sample, sequenced in a study of blood T cell repertoires in COVID-19. Clones were read by immunoSEQ multiplex PCR, and TCRdb kept only the in-frame ones, dropping some. The data contain around 130,000 clones, roughly three quarters of them singletons. Sequenced: peripheral blood. The receptors were sampled from a human donor in a cohort sampled during active COVID-19.

This clone showed up many times. This rearrangement joins TRBV6-5 to TRBJ1-5; the D gene is possibly TRBD1 (6 bases). V was cut by 8 bases and J by 0 bases, with 14 bases left in between. The germline gives CDR1 MNHEY, CDR2 SVGAGI. The CDR3 loop spans 15 amino acids. CDR3 loop: CASASYRDSNQPQHF. CDR3 nucleotide sequence: TGTGCCAGCGCCTCTTACAGGGATAGCAATCAGCCCCAGCATTTT.

The rearrangement joins TRBV7-9 to TRBJ2-4; weak D call: TRBD2 (6 bases). V was clipped by 4 bases and J by 2 bases, with 9 bases between them. CDR1 SEHNR and CDR2 FQNEAQ come from the germline V gene (reference sequence). The length of the CDR3 is 14 residues. CDR3 residues: CASSSRDSKNIQYF. The CDR3 nucleotides are TGTGCCAGCAGCTCCCGGGACTCCAAAAACATTCAGTACTTC.

This clone was found a few times. This chain uses TRBV9 with TRBJ2-7, with TRBD1 matching over 7 bases. The CDR3 has 15 residues. CDR1 SGDLS and CDR2 YYNGEE come from the germline V gene. V gave up 2 bases and J gave up 6 bases; unmatched junction bases: 11. CDR3 nucleotide sequence: TGTGCCAGCAGCGTGGGGATATCGACAGGGAGCGAGCAGTACTTC. It translates to CASSVGISTGSEQYF.

V gene TRBV5-1 combines with J gene TRBJ2-6; 8 bases are a match to TRBD2. CDR1 is SGHRS, CDR2 YFSETQ, per germline. This CDR3 contains 19 residues. J gave up 0 bases and V 7 bases, and 15 bases lay outside the gene matches. Written as DNA, the CDR3 is TGCGCCAGCGGACGGGAGGGCAGGGTCACCTCCTCTGGGGCCAACGTCCTGACTTTC. Its protein product is CASGREGRVTSSGANVLTF.

This chain joins TRBV20-1 and TRBJ1-5; no clear D. The CDR3 runs to 14 residues. With 3 bases removed from V and 4 bases from J, the gap between germline ends came to 13 bases. From germline, CDR1 is DFQATT and CDR2 SNEGSKA (reference sequence). The CDR3 DNA reads as TGCAGTGCTAGTGAATCCAGGCGAAATCAGCCCCAGCATTTT. Its protein is CSASESRRNQPQHF.